The rows below give T cell receptor beta chains drawn from one sample of a study of blood T cell repertoires in COVID-19. The protocol was immunoSEQ multiplex PCR, while the TCRdb copy is restricted to in-frame clones and leaves out a portion. The sample lists 200,000 to 250,000 clones, roughly 86% occurring once. The specimen sequenced was PBMCs or T cells enriched from blood (not recorded which). The receptor set was obtained from a woman in her forties or fifties who had recovered from COVID-19. CDR3s leave out the opening cysteine and the closing phenylalanine or tryptophan. Expanded clones get a size class; other rows say once, few or many, or leave the size out.

v_gene,abundance,j_gene,CDR3aa
TRBV18,NA,TRBJ2-2,ASSLRESNTGELF
TRBV20-1,NA,TRBJ2-5,SASFPSSGGTRETQY
TRBV10-3,many,TRBJ1-6,AIRQGGDYNSPLH
TRBV7-2,NA,TRBJ2-1,ASSLTLGGLADYNEQF
TRBV30,once,TRBJ2-3,AWSVASSTDTQY
TRBV5-1,NA,TRBJ2-7,ASSFGQGEYEQY
TRBV5-1,NA,TRBJ2-6,ASSPGLAISSGANVLT
TRBV12-3/TRBV12-4,NA,TRBJ2-3,ASSSRGADTQY
TRBV11-2,NA,TRBJ2-5,ASSLGQKQETQY
TRBV6-2/TRBV6-3,NA,TRBJ1-2,ASSYGRGTVVT
TRBV10-3,NA,TRBJ2-1,AISHPILAGEPYNEQF